The subject of this entry is one T cell receptor (beta chain). In its sample, this clonotype was seen many times. No cognate antigen has been identified for it. No clone much larger than this one lies a single base away; base qualities are absent. Library preparation used PCR. The sequencer listed for this sample is Illumina HiSeq 4000. Bulk TCR libraries were prepared as previously described, using TCR primers listed in Table S5. The Qiagen AllPrep DNA/RNA kit was used to purify total RNA. Before analysis, reads from multiple sequencing runs of the same library were pooled. The authors' analysis ran thus. Reads were retained only if an exact TCR constant sequence was present, and the retained reads were trimmed to 150 nt and grouped according to their 12-nt molecular barcodes. Within each barcode group, reads were sub-clustered at a 15% Levenshtein threshold, and quality-weighted consensus sequences were built per RNA molecule. Non-functional sequences were filtered out, along with any lower-count sequence sitting one edit away from another sequence. Based on a fit of two negative binomial distributions, barcode sub-clusters having less than 20% of the maximum read count were discarded. TCRdb reprocessed the public reads (quality trimming at Q25 with fastp, clone calling with MiXCR) and kept in-frame beta chains. Under each unique CDR3 protein, matching rows form one entry showing the most common genes and DNA. The V and J calls come from TCRdb's annotation, not from the publication. This sample has hundreds of thousands of distinct CDR3 sequences in its table, and just under 20% of those were observed once. Roughly 0.9% of the sample rests with the top ten.

This record belongs to a study of molecular identifiers for immune sequencing clone quantification (dated by TCRdb to the late 2010s). For the wider study: For a replicate experiment, the RNA from either approximately 20,000 or 100,000 naive CD8 T cells was divided into five aliquots, and four of those aliquots went on to sequencing. This methods study used CD8 T cells to benchmark TCR RNA copy counting and molecular-identifier clustering-based TCR repertoire sequencing (MIDCIRS).

Libraries of naive CD8 T cells were built from anywhere between roughly 17,000 and 1,000,000 sorted cells, with 10%, 30% or 50% of the purified RNA used. Naive CD8 T cells, defined as CD8+CD4-CCR7+CD45RA+, were FACS-sorted into RLT Plus buffer on a BD FACSAria II. Detection sensitivity was tested by spiking Jurkat RNA equal to some 11 TCR copies' worth into samples containing 20,000-1,000,000 naive CD8 T cells. Enrichment of CD8 T cells was done with RosetteSep CD8+ T Cell Enrichment Cocktail plus Ficoll-Paque, and ACK red cell lysis came afterward. Study-wide findings and limitations: When barcode sub-clustering was left out, chimeric consensus sequences inflated TCR diversity, with chimeras reaching as high as 47%. A single cell's worth of spiked-in Jurkat TCR RNA was reported detectable even among 750,000 to 1,000,000 naive CD8 T cells. In CMV-specific effector cells, over 99% of molecules were held by clones above 20 RNA copies, whereas under 1% of molecules were held by such clones in naive cells. Highly expanded clone sizes could be underestimated if identical TCR molecules share a barcode. Naive libraries contained spiked-in Jurkat TCR RNA (around eleven copies' worth), which is not part of the donor repertoire. Modeling indicated approximately 2.7 TCR RNA copies recovered per cell, compared with 9 to 10 by digital PCR, which implies a capture efficiency of around 30%.

The sample taken for sequencing was naive CD8+ T cells from blood, with Jurkat cell RNA spiked in. Read against the paper, the sample's cell subset or site label means: FACS-sorted CD8+CD4-CCR7+CD45RA+ naive T cells. The source is a human donor in good health. Some libraries in this study had Jurkat cell RNA spiked in.

The CDR3 reads as follows: CASSLTRSPLDSTDTQYF. The DNA reads as follows: TGTGCCAGCAGCTTAACCCGTTCCCCTTTGGATAGCACAGATACGCAGTATTTT. Recombination connected TRBV7-3 to TRBJ2-3, with the D segment identity uncertain. CDR1 SGHTA and CDR2 FQGTGA were looked up in the germline V gene. V gives up 0 bases and J gives up 0 bases, and the segment between their germline ends measures 16 bases. Inclusive of the bounding cysteine and phenylalanine, the CDR3 is 18 residues long. Only the CDR3 part of the read is kept: 54 bases, read in frame from the first base.